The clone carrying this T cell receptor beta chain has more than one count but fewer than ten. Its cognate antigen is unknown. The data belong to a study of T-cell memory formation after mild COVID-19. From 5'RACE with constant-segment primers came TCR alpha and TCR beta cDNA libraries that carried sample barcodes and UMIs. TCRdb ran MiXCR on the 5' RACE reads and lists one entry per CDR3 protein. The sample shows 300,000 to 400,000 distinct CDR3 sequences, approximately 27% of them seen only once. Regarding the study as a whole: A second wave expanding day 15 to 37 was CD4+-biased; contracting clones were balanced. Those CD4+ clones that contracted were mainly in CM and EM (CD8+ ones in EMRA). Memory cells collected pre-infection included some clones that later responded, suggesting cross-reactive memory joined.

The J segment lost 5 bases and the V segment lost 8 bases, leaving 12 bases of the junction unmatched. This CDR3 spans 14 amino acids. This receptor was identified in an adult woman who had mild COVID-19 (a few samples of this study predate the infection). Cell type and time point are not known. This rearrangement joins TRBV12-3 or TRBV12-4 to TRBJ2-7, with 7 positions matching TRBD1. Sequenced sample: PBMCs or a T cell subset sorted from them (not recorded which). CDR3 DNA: TGTGCCAGCGCCACAGGGGCGCCTATCGACGAGCAGTACTTC. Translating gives CASATGAPIDEQYF.